This is a list of T cell receptor beta chains from one sample in a study of STAT5B mutations in CD4+ large granular lymphocyte leukemia. Here immunoSEQ multiplex PCR was the method, and the copy in TCRdb shows in-frame clones only, minus some. This table holds just under 20,000 clones, approximately 88% found once. The sequencing input was CD4+ T cells from blood buffy coats. These receptors were collected from a human donor in good health. Both conserved end residues are trimmed from each CDR3. Clone size is given for some rows only: seen once, a few or many times, or a class if the clone is expanded.

>TRBJ2-7|TRBV20-1|NA
SASRTGEQY
>TRBJ1-1|TRBV7-8|few
ASSTRWGQGRLTEAF
>TRBJ2-7|TRBV2|once
ASSRDSDEQY
>TRBJ1-2|TRBV9|NA
ASSVGSPQNYGYT
>TRBJ2-3|TRBV9|NA
ASSSRTGPDTQY
>TRBJ2-7|TRBV4-1|NA
ASSQPWGGSRRYQY
>TRBJ1-1|TRBV4-1|NA
ASSQGRLRTGSIFTEAF
>TRBJ1-3|TRBV5-1|few
ASSVGNSGNTIY
>TRBJ1-1|TRBV13|NA
ASSFPRQGNTEAF
>TRBJ2-6|TRBV27|NA
ASSLWGAGANVLT
>TRBJ1-1|TRBV19|NA
ASRGQGAFRTEAF
>TRBJ2-2|TRBV30|NA
AWSVLKGTPGELF
>TRBJ1-2|TRBV29-1|NA
SGGDGTYGYT
>TRBJ1-2|TRBV11-2|NA
ASSLDGTMNSGYT
>TRBJ2-7|TRBV2|NA
ASRREEQY
>TRBJ1-5|TRBV6-5|NA
ASNPGGGKPQH
>TRBJ1-3|TRBV19|NA
ASNSGDWNTIY
>TRBJ1-6|TRBV9|NA
ASSSQQGFVNSPLH
>TRBJ2-7|TRBV5-5|NA
ASTPLGGAYEQY
>TRBJ2-2|TRBV7-7|once
ASSLAENTGELF
>TRBJ2-7|TRBV7-2|NA
ASSLLAGYEQY
>TRBJ1-3|TRBV11-2|NA
ASSPGDRVIGNTIY
>TRBJ1-4|TRBV18|NA
ASSPREKLF
>TRBJ2-7|TRBV2|NA
ASIEQGYEQY
>TRBJ1-5|TRBV27|NA
ASSSNNQPQH
>TRBJ2-1|TRBV19|NA
ASIHLAEQF
>TRBJ2-6|TRBV10-2|few
ARGQGPGANVLT
>TRBJ2-7|TRBV10-3|NA
AISAWDRGYEQY
>TRBJ2-1|TRBV2|NA
ASSRLAGAGNEQF
>TRBJ2-7|TRBV14|NA
ASSQYGGGEQY
>TRBJ2-7|TRBV16|NA
ASSQDRGAPSEQY
>TRBJ1-3|TRBV2|NA
ASSEDKGRAFSGNTIY
>NA|TRBV29-1|NA
SVTGSGAGNYEQY
>TRBJ2-1|TRBV19|NA
ASSSWGGQRVGNEQF
>TRBJ2-5|TRBV7-2|NA
ASSPQRTQETQY
>TRBJ2-5|TRBV29-1|once
SVEDPRQGGETQY
>TRBJ1-1|TRBV18|few
ASSPPPLNTEAF
>TRBJ2-7|TRBV5-5|NA
ASSLESGGRDGRAREQY
>TRBJ2-5|TRBV4-1|NA
ASSQDTLAGSTGETQY
>TRBJ2-7|TRBV5-4|NA
ASSLRGSLPYEQY
>TRBJ2-1|TRBV11-2|NA
ASSLGALAGLNEQF
>TRBJ2-7|TRBV6-5|NA
ASRRRDGGYEQY
>TRBJ2-5|TRBV5-4|NA
ASSVSAVQETQY
>TRBJ2-7|TRBV19|once
ASNPGGAPEQY
>TRBJ1-3|TRBV30|NA
AWSLGDRRSGNTIY
>TRBJ2-5|TRBV30|NA
AWSGLAGGRRETQY
>TRBJ1-2|TRBV29-1|NA
SVPVAGGLPYGYT
>TRBJ2-2|TRBV9|few
ASSEEGKYTGELF
>TRBJ2-4|TRBV5-6|NA
ASSLDGSLAKNIQY
>TRBJ1-2|TRBV7-9|NA
ASSLGHLNYGYT
>TRBJ2-5|TRBV2|NA
ASTSHGGSGGKTQY
>TRBJ2-5|TRBV9|NA
ASSSGQAGTQY
>TRBJ2-1|TRBV15|NA
ATSRDSLGALAF
>TRBJ2-7|TRBV5-4|NA
ASSLGGLAGGLSEQY
>TRBJ2-3|TRBV10-3|NA
AISPRQTNSDTQY
>TRBJ1-5|TRBV5-4|NA
ASSLKGNSNQPQH
>TRBJ2-2|TRBV19|once
ASSGLAGGTGELF